The source of this T cell receptor beta chain is a study of blood T cell repertoires in COVID-19. For the study at large: From T cells, B-cell-depleted T cells, or PBMCs came the material, which was cDNA or gDNA.

Per the study methods: Cell counts per sample came from amplifying reference gene primers. TCRdb keeps only in-frame clones here, not all; method: immunoSEQ multiplex PCR. V, J and clone size reflect that table, while D and trimming were determined from the DNA. The sample has approximately 93,000 clones; roughly 89% are singletons. This receptor was identified in a man aged 45-60 years with active or convalescent COVID-19. The source material was peripheral blood.

CDR3 amino acids: CASSPVRPTDTQYF. Here the CDR3 DNA reads TGTGCCAGCTCACCCGTTCGTCCCACAGATACGCAGTATTTT. The chain carries TRBV18 and TRBJ2-3; D gene ambiguous. CDR3 length: 14 residues. V shed 3 bases and J shed 2 bases, with 9 bases lying between them. Germline V gene sequence: CDR1 KGHSH, CDR2 LQKENI.